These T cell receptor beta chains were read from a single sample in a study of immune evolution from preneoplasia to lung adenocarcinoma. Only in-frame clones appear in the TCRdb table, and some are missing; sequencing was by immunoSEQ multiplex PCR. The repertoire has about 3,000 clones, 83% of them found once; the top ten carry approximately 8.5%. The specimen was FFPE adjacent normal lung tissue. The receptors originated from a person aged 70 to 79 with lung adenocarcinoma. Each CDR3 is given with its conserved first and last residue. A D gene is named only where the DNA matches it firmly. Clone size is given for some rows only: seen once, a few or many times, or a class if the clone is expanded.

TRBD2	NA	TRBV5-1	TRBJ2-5	CASSLGPLAQETQYF	TGCGCCAGCAGCTTGGGGCCACTAGCGCAAGAGACCCAGTACTTC
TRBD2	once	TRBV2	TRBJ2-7	CASLPGTSDYEQYF	TGTGCCAGCCTTCCCGGGACTAGCGACTACGAGCAGTACTTC
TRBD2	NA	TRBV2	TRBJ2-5	CASTGRIRETQYF	TGTGCCAGCACCGGGAGGATCCGGGAGACCCAGTACTTC
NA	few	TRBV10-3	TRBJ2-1	CAVGGGGLDEQFF	TGTGCCGTGGGTGGGGGGGGCCTCGATGAGCAGTTCTTC
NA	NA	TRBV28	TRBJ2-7	CASSFHDEQYF	TGTGCCAGCAGTTTCCACGACGAGCAGTACTTC
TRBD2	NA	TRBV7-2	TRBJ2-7	CASSLAASGNYEQYF	TGTGCCAGCAGCTTAGCCGCTAGCGGAAACTACGAGCAGTACTTC
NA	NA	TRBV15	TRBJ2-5	CATSRDPGEETQYF	TGTGCCACCAGCAGAGATCCAGGGGAAGAGACCCAGTACTTC
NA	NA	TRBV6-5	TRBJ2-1	CASTGIYNEQFF	TGTGCCAGCACGGGAATCTACAATGAGCAGTTCTTC
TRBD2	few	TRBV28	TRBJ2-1	CASSLGLAWGEQFF	TGTGCCAGCAGTTTAGGACTAGCCTGGGGCGAGCAGTTCTTC
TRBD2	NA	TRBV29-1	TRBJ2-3	CSVRDLAGGPDTQYF	TGCAGCGTCAGGGACCTAGCGGGAGGTCCAGATACGCAGTATTTT
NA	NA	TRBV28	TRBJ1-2	CATTGTSTYGYTF	TGTGCCACAACGGGAACCTCTACTTATGGCTACACCTTC
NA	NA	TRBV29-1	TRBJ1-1	CSSSGGENTEAFF	TGCAGCTCCAGTGGGGGCGAGAACACTGAAGCTTTCTTT
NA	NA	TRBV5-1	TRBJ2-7	CASSFLYRDHEQYF	TGCGCCAGCAGCTTTCTCTACAGGGACCACGAGCAGTACTTC
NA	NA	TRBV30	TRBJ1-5	CAWSSGGPQPQHF	TGTGCCTGGAGTTCTGGGGGCCCTCAGCCCCAGCATTTT
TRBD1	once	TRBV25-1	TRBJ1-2	CASAPGGAYGYTF	TGTGCCAGCGCTCCAGGGGGCGCGTATGGCTACACCTTC
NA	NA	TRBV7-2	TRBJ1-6	CASTPGGYSPLHF	TGTGCCAGCACCCCGGGGGGGTACTCACCCCTCCACTTT
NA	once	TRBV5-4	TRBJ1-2	CASSPVPGTYGYTF	TGTGCCAGCAGCCCGGTTCCAGGGACCTATGGCTACACCTTC
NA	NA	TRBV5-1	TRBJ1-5	CASSLDSYQPQHF	TGCGCCAGCAGCTTGGACAGCTATCAGCCCCAGCATTTT
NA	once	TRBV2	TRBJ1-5	CASSPGPDQPQHF	TGTGCCAGCAGTCCGGGACCTGATCAGCCCCAGCATTTT
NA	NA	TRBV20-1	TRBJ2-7	CSAMAHEQYF	TGCAGTGCTATGGCACACGAGCAGTACTTC
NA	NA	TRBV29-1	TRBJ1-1	CSASWGWTEAFF	TGCAGCGCATCTTGGGGTTGGACTGAAGCTTTCTTT
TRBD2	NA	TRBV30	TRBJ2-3	CAWSRAGLIQDTQYF	TGTGCCTGGAGTAGAGCGGGACTTATTCAAGATACGCAGTATTTT
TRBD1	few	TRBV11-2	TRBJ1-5	CASSLASGGGQPQHF	TGTGCCAGCAGCTTAGCGTCAGGGGGGGGTCAGCCCCAGCATTTT
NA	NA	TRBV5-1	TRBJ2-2	CASSLGGRTGELFF	TGCGCCAGCAGCTTGGGAGGGCGCACCGGGGAGCTGTTTTTT
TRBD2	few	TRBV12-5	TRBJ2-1	CASVLAAMGDEQFF	TGTGCTAGTGTCCTAGCGGCCATGGGGGATGAGCAGTTCTTC
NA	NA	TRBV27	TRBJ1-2	CASSLSRGGLNGYTF	TGTGCCAGCAGCCTCTCCCGCGGGGGTTTGAATGGCTACACCTTC
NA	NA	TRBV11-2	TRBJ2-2	CASSLNRNTGELFF	TGTGCCAGCAGCTTAAACAGGAACACCGGGGAGCTGTTTTTT
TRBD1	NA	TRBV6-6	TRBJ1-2	CASRDGQANYGYTF	TGTGCCAGCAGAGACGGACAGGCTAACTATGGCTACACCTTC
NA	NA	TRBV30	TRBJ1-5	CAWSGTDNQPQHF	TGTGCCTGGAGTGGTACAGACAATCAGCCCCAGCATTTT
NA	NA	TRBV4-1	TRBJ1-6	CASSQESDRSNSPLHF	TGCGCCAGCAGCCAGGAATCGGACAGAAGTAATTCACCCCTCCACTTT
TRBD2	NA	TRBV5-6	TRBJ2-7	CASSLGGGYEQYF	TGTGCCAGCAGCTTGGGCGGGGGCTACGAGCAGTACTTC
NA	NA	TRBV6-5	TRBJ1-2	CASSSSLNPGGYTF	TGTGCCAGCAGTTCCTCCTTAAACCCCGGTGGCTACACCTTC
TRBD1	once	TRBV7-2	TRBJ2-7	CASSPGQASTAQYF	TGTGCCAGCAGCCCGGGACAGGCCTCTACGGCGCAGTACTTC
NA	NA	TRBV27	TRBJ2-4	CASRAAQLPHIQYF	TGTGCCAGCAGAGCGGCGCAACTTCCCCACATTCAGTACTTC
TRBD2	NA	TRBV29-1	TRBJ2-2	CSVYPRTSGNTGELFF	TGCAGCGTTTACCCCAGGACTAGCGGTAACACCGGGGAGCTGTTTTTT
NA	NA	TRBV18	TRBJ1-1	CASSPGMGTEAFF	TGTGCCAGCTCACCAGGGATGGGCACTGAAGCTTTCTTT
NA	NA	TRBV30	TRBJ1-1	CAWSPRDSLLNTEAFF	TGTGCCTGGAGCCCCCGAGACAGCCTCTTGAACACTGAAGCTTTCTTT
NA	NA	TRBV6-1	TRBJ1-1	CASTQTAWTEAFF	TGTGCCAGCACCCAGACAGCCTGGACTGAAGCTTTCTTT
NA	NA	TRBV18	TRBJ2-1	CASSPSDEQFF	TGTGCCAGCTCACCATCGGATGAGCAGTTCTTC
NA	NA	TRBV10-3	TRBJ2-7	CAISGLQGGEQYF	TGTGCCATCAGTGGGTTACAGGGAGGCGAGCAGTACTTC
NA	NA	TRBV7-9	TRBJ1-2	CASSTGNYGYTF	TGTGCCAGCAGCACAGGAAACTATGGCTACACCTTC
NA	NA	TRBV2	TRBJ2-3	CASTRPDRSTDTQYF	TGTGCCAGCACCCGTCCGGACCGAAGCACAGATACGCAGTATTTT
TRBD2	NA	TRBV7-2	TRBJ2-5	CASSLGGRGETQYF	TGTGCCAGCAGCTTAGGCGGGAGGGGGGAGACCCAGTACTTC
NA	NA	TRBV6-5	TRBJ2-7	CASSLTTTSYEQYF	TGTGCCAGCAGTTTGACTACAACATCCTACGAGCAGTACTTC
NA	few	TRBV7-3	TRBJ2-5	CASSLEGQGHPQETQYF	TGTGCCAGCAGCCTCGAGGGGCAGGGGCACCCTCAAGAGACCCAGTACTTC
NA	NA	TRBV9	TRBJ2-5	CASSVGGGQETQYF	TGTGCCAGCAGTGTTGGGGGCGGGCAAGAGACCCAGTACTTC
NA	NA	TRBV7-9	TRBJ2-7	CASSFPNTYEQYF	TGTGCCAGCAGCTTTCCGAATACCTACGAGCAGTACTTC
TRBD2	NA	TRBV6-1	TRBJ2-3	CASSEGAGGPDTQYF	TGTGCCAGCAGTGAAGGGGCGGGGGGTCCTGATACGCAGTATTTT
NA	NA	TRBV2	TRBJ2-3	CASIAPLTDTQYF	TGTGCCAGCATAGCGCCGCTCACAGATACGCAGTATTTT
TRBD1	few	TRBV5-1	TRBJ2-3	CASSLGTGRDDTQYF	TGCGCCAGCAGCTTGGGGACAGGGCGAGACGATACGCAGTATTTT
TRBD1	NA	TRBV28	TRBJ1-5	CASRMTGNQPQHF	TGTGCCAGCAGGATGACAGGGAATCAGCCCCAGCATTTT
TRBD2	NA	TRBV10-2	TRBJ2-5	CASMRGAQETQYF	TGCGCCAGCATGCGGGGGGCCCAAGAGACCCAGTACTTC
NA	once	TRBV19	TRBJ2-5	CASSRGTDLQETQYF	TGTGCCAGTAGTAGGGGGACGGACTTGCAAGAGACCCAGTACTTC
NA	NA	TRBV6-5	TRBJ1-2	CASSPTREVGYTF	TGTGCCAGCAGCCCAACCAGGGAGGTGGGTTACACCTTC
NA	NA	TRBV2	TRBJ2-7	CASSEGRAYAQYF	TGTGCCAGCAGTGAGGGCAGAGCGTACGCGCAGTACTTC
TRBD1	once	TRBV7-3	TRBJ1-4	CASSSGQGNEKLFF	TGTGCCAGCAGTTCCGGACAGGGAAATGAAAAACTGTTTTTT
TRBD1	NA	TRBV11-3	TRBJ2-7	CASSLAGTGGEQYF	TGTGCCAGCAGCTTAGCCGGGACAGGGGGCGAGCAGTACTTC
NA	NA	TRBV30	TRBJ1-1	CAWRVLNTEAFF	TGTGCCTGGAGGGTATTGAACACTGAAGCTTTCTTT
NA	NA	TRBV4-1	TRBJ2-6	CASSQVRANVLTF	TGCGCCAGCAGCCAAGTGAGGGCCAACGTCCTGACTTTC